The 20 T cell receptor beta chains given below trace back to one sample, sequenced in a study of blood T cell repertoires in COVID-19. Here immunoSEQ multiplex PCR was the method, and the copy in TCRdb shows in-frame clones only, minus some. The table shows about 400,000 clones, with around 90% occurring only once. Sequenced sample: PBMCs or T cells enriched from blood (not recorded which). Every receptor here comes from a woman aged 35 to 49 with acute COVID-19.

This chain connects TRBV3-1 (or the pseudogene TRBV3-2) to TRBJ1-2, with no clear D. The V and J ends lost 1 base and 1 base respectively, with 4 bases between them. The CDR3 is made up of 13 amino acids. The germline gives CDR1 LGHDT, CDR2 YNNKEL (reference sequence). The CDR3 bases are TGTGCCAGCAGCCAAGTAGTTAACTATGGCTACACCTTC. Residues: CASSQVVNYGYTF.

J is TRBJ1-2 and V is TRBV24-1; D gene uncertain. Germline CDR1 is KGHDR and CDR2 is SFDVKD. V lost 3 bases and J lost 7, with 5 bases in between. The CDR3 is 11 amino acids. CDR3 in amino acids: CATSDGSGYTF. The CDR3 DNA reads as TGTGCCACCAGTGATGGTAGTGGCTACACCTTC.

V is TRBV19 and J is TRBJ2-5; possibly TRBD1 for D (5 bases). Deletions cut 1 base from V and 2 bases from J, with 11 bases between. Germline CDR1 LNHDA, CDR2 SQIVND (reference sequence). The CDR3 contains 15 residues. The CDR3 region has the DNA TGTGCCAGTAGTATAGTTCCAGGGTCTCAAGAGACCCAGTACTTC. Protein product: CASSIVPGSQETQYF. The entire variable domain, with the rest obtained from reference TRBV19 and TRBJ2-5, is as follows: DGGITQSPKYLFRKEGQNVTLSCEQNLNHDAMYWYRQDPGQGLRLIYYSQIVNDFQKGDIAEGYSVSREKKESFPLTVTSAQKNPTAFYLCASSIVPGSQETQYFGPGTRLLVL.

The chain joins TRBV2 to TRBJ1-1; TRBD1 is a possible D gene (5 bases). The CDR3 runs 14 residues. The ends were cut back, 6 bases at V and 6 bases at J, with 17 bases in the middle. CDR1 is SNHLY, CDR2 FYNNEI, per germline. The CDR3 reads CASRKVTEGAEAFF. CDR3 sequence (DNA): TGTGCCAGCAGGAAAGTGACAGAAGGGGCTGAAGCTTTCTTT.

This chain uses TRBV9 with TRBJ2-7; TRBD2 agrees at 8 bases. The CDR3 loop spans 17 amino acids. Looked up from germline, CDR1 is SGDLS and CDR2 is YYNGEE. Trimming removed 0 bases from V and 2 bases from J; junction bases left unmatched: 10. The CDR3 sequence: CASSVARVSGRPYEQYF. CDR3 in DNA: TGTGCCAGCAGCGTAGCTCGGGTGAGCGGGAGACCCTACGAGCAGTACTTC. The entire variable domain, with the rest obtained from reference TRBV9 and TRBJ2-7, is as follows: DSGVTQTPKHLITATGQRVTLRCSPRSGDLSVYWYQQSLDQGLQFLIQYYNGEERAKGNILERFSAQQFPDLHSELNLSSLELGDSALYFCASSVARVSGRPYEQYFGPGTRLTVT.

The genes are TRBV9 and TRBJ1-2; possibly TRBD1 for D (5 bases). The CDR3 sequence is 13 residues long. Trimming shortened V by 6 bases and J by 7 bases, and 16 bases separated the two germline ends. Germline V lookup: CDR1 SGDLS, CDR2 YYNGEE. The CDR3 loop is CASTQNGGFGYTF. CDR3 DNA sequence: TGTGCCAGCACGCAAAATGGGGGGTTTGGCTACACCTTC.

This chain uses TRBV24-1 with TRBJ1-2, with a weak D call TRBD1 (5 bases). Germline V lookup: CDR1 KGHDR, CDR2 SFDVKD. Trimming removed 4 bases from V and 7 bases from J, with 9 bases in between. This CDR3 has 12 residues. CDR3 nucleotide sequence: TGTGCCACCAGTGACCGACAGTCTGGCTACACCTTC. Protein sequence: CATSDRQSGYTF.

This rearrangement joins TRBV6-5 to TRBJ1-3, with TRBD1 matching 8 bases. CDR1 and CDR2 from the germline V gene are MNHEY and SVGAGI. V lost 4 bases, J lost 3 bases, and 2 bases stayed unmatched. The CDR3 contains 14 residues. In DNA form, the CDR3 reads TGTGCCAGCAGTTCAACAGGGGGTGGAAACACCATATATTTT. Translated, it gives CASSSTGGGNTIYF.

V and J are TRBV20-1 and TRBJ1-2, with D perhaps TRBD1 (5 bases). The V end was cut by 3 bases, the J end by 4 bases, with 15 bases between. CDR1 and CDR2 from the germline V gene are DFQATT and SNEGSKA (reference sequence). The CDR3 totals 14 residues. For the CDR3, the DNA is TGCAGTGCTAGTAGGGCAGGGATTGGCTATGGCTACACCTTC. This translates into CSASRAGIGYGYTF.

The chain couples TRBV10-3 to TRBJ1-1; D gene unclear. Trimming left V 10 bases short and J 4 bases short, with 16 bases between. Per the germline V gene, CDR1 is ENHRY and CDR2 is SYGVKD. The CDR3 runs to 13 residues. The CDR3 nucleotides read TGTGCCACCTGGGAGGGTGATGGCACTGAAGCTTTCTTT. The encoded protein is CATWEGDGTEAFF.

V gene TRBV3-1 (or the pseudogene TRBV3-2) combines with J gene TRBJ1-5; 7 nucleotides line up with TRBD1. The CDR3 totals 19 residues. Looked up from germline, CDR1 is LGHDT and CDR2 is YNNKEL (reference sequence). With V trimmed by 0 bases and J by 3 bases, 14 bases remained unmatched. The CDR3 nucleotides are TGTGCCAGCAGCCAAGAAATAGTACTCGGGACAGACTTCAATCAGCCCCAGCATTTT. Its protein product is CASSQEIVLGTDFNQPQHF.

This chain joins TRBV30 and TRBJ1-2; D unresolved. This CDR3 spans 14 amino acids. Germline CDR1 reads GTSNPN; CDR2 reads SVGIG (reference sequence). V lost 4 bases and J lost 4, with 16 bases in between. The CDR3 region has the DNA TGTGCCTGGACCTTGTCCGGGGAAGGCTATGGCTACACCTTC. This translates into CAWTLSGEGYGYTF. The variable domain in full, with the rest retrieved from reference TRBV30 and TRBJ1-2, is SQTIHQWPATLVQPVGSPLSLECTVEGTSNPNLYWYRQAAGRGLQLLFYSVGIGQISSEVPQNLSASRPQDRQFILSSKKLLLSDSGFYLCAWTLSGEGYGYTFGSGTRLTVV.

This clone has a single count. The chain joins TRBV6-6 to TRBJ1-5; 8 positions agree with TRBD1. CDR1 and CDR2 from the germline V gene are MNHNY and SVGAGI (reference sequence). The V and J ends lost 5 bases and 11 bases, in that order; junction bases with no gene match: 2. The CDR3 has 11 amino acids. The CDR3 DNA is TGTGCCAGCAGTACGACAGGGGCCCAGCATTTT. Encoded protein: CASSTTGAQHF.

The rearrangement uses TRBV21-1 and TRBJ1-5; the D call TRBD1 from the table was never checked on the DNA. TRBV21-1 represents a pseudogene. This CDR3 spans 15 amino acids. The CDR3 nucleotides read TGTGCCAGCAGCGTAACGGACAGGGGCTGTCAGCCCCAGCATTTT. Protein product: CASSVTDRGCQPQHF.

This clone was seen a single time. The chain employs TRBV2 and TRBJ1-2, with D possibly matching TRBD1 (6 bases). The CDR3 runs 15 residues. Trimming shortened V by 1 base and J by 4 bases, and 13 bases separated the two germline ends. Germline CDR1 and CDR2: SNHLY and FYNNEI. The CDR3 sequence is CASSEVGATTYGYTF. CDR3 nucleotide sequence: TGTGCCAGCAGTGAAGTGGGGGCCACAACCTATGGCTACACCTTC.

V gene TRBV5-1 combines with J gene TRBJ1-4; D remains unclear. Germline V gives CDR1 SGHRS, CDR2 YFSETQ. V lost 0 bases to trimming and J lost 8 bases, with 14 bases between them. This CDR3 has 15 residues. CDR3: CASSLAPPGNEKLFF. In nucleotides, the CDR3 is TGCGCCAGCAGCTTGGCCCCCCCAGGAAACGAAAAACTGTTTTTT. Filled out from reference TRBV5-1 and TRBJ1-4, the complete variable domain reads KAGVTQTPRYLIKTRGQQVTLSCSPISGHRSVSWYQQTPGQGLQFLFEYFSETQRNKGNFPGRFSGRQFSNSRSEMNVSTLELGDSALYLCASSLAPPGNEKLFFGSGTQLSVL.

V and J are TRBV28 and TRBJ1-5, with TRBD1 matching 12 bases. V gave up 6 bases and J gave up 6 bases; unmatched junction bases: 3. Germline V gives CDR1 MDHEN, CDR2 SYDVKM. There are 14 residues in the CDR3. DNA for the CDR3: TGTGCCAGCAGCGGGGGACAGGGGGCTCAGCCCCAGCATTTT. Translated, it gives CASSGGQGAQPQHF.

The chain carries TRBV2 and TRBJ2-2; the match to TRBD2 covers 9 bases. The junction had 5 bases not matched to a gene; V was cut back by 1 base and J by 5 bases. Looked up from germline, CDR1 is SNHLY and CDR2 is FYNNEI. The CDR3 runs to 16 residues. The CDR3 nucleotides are TGTGCCAGCAGTGAAGGGGGACTAGCTAGTACCGGGGAGCTGTTTTTT. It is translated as CASSEGGLASTGELFF. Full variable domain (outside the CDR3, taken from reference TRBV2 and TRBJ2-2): EPEVTQTPSHQVTQMGQEVILRCVPISNHLYFYWYRQILGQKVEFLVSFYNNEISEKSEIFDDQFSVERPDGSNFTLKIRSTKLEDSAMYFCASSEGGLASTGELFFGEGSRLTVL.

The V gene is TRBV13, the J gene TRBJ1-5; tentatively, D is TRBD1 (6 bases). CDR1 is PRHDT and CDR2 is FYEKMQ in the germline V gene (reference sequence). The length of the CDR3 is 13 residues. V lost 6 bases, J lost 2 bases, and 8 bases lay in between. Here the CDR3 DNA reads TGTGCCAGCAGTTACAGGGGCAATCAGCCCCAGCATTTT. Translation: CASSYRGNQPQHF.

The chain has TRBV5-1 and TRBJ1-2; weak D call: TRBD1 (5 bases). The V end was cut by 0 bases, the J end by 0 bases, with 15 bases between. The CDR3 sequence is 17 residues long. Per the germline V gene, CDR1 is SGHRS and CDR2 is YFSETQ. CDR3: CASSLGTPGLPNYGYTF. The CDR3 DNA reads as TGCGCCAGCAGCTTGGGGACACCAGGACTACCTAACTATGGCTACACCTTC.